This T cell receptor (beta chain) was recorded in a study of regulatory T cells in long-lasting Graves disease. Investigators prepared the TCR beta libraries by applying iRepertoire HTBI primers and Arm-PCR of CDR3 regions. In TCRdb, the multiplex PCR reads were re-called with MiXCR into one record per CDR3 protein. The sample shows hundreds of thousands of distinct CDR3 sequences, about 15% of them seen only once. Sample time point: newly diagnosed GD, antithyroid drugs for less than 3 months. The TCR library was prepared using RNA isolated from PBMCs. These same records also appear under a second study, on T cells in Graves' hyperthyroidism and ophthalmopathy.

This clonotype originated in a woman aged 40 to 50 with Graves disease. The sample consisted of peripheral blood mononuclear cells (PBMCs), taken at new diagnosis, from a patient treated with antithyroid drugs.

CDR3 coding DNA: TGTGCCAGCAGCTTCTACCCAGGGGGTAACACCGGGGAGCTGTTTTTT. Its translation: CASSFYPGGNTGELFF. The chain couples TRBV7-9 to TRBJ2-2, with 7 bases lining up with TRBD1. Germline CDR1 and CDR2: SEHNR and FQNEAQ (reference sequence). The CDR3 totals 16 residues. V lost 3 bases, J lost 2 bases, and 6 bases stayed unmatched.